This TCR beta chain was sequenced during a study of T cells in localized non-small cell lung cancer (dated by TCRdb to the early 2020s). As for the study more broadly: The study examined T cell repertoires in 200 to 300 patients with early-stage NSCLC and compared tumors with uninvolved tumor-adjacent lungs. The cohort comprised some 240 treatment-naïve NSCLC patients with resected, localized lung tumors. A mean age of roughly 64 years was recorded for the NSCLC patients, of whom around 120 were male and some 100 were female.

At diagnosis, peripheral blood, uninvolved tumor-adjacent lung and tumor were collected and were preserved as a mix of fresh-frozen and FFPE material. For TCR repertoire profiling, blood samples were analyzed as peripheral blood mononuclear cells. Notes on this clone: What antigen it recognizes has not been identified. Base-call qualities are not available, and no considerably larger clone is one nucleotide away.

Overall study outcomes, separate from this receptor: Longer overall survival was associated with higher T cell density in blood, whereas shorter survival was associated with higher clonality in adjacent lung. Uninvolved tumor-adjacent lung showed the highest T cell clonality, higher than tumor, which suggests more focused antigenic responses in the uninvolved tumor-adjacent lung. Because the study design was exploratory, TCR variables were selected using unadjusted p-values without false-discovery rate correction. Of the top 100 tumor clones, a median of roughly 53 were detected in paired uninvolved adjacent lung; about 28 were also among that lung's top 100. Multi-region tumor sequencing was not performed, so intratumor heterogeneity could not be excluded.

The immunoSEQ Assay was used to sequence TCR beta CDR3 regions from DNA. Turning to the authors' computational methods: To compute T cell density, TCR beta template counts were normalized to usable DNA, which was estimated by amplifying housekeeping genes. Richness was estimated using the preseqR package, with extrapolation to 400,000 templates for PBMC samples and to 120,000 templates for tissue samples. Clonality was calculated as one minus Pielou's evenness. Differential abundance testing on productive amino-acid clonotypes, with a minimum total count of 5 and an alpha of 0.1, was used to identify tissue-enriched TCRs. The Jaccard Index and the Morisita Overlap Index were used to measure repertoire overlap between compartments. GLIPH grouped TCR beta CDR3s together with public tetramer-defined viral CDR3s, and a viral motif had to include at least three viral sequences and also show V-gene enrichment. TCRdb provides this immuneACCESS table in a form limited to in-frame rearrangements. Some clones are lacking; in checked studies, under half of them reflect an unresolved V gene, and why the rest are absent is not known. V and J calls and clone size are as listed in that table; D and trimming were resolved from the DNA. The sample includes about 27,000 clones, with approximately 90% observed a single time. Of the sample, over 12% is held by the ten largest clones.

Material: peripheral blood, obtained before any cancer treatment. The TCR sequence derives from a female donor older than 55 with stage II squamous cell lung carcinoma.

The DNA is as follows: TGTGCCAGCAGCGCGGGACCTGACGGAAACACCATATATTTT. This gives the protein CASSAGPDGNTIYF. The V and J segments used are TRBV9 and TRBJ1-3, and perhaps TRBD1 as D gene, on 5 matching bases. Counted from cysteine to phenylalanine, this CDR3 has 14 amino acids. The read is trimmed to its CDR3 DNA, 42 bases read in frame from base 1. The germline V gene provides CDR1 SGDLS and CDR2 YYNGEE. The trim is 3 bases for V and 4 bases for J, with a gap of 11 bases between the germline ends. The CDR3, completed at both ends by the reference TRBV9 and TRBJ1-3 genes, gives the full variable domain DSGVTQTPKHLITATGQRVTLRCSPRSGDLSVYWYQQSLDQGLQFLIQYYNGEERAKGNILERFSAQQFPDLHSELNLSSLELGDSALYFCASSAGPDGNTIYFGEGSWLTVV.